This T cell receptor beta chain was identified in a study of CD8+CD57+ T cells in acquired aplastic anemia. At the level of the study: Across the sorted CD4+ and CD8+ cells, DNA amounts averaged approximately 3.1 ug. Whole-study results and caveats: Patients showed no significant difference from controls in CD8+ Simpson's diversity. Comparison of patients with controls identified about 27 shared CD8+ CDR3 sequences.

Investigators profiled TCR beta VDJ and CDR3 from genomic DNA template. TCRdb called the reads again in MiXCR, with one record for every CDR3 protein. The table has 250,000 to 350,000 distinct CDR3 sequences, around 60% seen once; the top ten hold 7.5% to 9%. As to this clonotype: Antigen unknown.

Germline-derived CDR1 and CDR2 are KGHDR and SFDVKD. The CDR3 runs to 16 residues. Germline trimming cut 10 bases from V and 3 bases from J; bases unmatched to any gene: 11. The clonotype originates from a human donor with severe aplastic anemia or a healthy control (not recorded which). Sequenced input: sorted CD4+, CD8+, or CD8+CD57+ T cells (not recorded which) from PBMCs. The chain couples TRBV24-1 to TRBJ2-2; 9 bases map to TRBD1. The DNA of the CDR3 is TGTGCCACGGGGACAACCGGGACAGGGCACACCGGGGAGCTGTTTTTT. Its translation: CATGTTGTGHTGELFF.